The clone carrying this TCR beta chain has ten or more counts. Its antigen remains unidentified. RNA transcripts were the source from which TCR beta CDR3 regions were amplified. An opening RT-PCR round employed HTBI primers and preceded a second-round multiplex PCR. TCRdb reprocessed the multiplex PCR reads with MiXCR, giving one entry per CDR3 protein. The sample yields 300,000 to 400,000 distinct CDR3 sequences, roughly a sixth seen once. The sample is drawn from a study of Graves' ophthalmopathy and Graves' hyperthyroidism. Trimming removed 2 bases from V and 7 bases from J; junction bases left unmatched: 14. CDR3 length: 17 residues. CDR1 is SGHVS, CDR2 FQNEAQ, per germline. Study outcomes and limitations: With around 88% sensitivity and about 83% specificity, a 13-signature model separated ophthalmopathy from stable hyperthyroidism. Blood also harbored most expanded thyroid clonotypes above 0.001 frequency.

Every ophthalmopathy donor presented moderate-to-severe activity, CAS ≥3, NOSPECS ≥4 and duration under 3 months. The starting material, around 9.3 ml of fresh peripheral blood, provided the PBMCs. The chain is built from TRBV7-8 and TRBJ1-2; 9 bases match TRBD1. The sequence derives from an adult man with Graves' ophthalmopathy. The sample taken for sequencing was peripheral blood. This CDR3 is CASSLLRTSGTGRGYTF. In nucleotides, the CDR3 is TGTGCCAGCAGCTTATTACGAACCTCCGGGACAGGGCGTGGCTACACCTTC.